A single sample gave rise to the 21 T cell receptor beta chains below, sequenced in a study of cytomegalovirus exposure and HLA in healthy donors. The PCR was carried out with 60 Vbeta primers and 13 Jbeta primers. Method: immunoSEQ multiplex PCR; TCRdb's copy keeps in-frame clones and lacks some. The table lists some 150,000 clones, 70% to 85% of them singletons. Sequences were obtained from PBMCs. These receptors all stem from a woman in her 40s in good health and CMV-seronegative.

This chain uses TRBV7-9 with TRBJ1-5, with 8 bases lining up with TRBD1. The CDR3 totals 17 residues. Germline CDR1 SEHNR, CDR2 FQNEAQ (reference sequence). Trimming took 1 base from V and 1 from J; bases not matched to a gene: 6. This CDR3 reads CASSLGLGTGSNQPQHF. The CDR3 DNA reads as TGTGCCAGCAGCTTAGGCCTTGGGACAGGAAGCAATCAGCCCCAGCATTTT.

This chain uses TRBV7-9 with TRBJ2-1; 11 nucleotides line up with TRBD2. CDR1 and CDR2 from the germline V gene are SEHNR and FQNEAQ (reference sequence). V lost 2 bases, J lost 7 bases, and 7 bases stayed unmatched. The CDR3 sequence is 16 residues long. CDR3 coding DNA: TGTGCCAGCAGCTTATCTCCGGGACTAGCGGAGAATGAGCAGTTCTTC. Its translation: CASSLSPGLAENEQFF.

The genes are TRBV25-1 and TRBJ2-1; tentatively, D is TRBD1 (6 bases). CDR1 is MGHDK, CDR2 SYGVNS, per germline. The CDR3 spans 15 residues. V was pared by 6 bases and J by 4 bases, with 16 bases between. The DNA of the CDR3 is TGTGCCAGCAGCGATCTCGGGACAACTTACAATGAGCAGTTCTTC. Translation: CASSDLGTTYNEQFF.

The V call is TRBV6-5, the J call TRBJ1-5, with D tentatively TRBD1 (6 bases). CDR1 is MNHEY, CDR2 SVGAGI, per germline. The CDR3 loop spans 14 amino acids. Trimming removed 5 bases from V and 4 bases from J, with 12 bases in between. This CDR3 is CASSPRGGNQPQHF. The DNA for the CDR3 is TGTGCCAGCAGTCCGAGGGGGGGTAATCAGCCCCAGCATTTT.

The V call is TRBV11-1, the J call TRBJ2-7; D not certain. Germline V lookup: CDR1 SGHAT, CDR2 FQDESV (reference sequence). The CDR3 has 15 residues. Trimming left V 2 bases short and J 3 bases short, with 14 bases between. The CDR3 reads CASSLIVGRSYEQYF. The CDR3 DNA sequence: TGTGCCAGCAGCTTAATCGTGGGCAGAAGCTACGAGCAGTACTTC.

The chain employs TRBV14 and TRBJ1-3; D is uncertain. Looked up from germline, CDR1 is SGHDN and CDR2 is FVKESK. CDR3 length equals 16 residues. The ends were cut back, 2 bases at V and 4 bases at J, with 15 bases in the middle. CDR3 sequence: CASSQPGSNLGNTIYF. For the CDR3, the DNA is TGTGCCAGCAGCCAACCAGGCTCTAACCTAGGAAACACCATATATTTT.

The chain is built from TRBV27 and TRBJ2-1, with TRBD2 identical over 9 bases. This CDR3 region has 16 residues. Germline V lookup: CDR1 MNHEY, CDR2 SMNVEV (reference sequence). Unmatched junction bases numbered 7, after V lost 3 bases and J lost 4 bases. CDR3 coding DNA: TGTGCCAGCAGTTTCGTCTCGACTAGCGGATACAATGAGCAGTTCTTC. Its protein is CASSFVSTSGYNEQFF.

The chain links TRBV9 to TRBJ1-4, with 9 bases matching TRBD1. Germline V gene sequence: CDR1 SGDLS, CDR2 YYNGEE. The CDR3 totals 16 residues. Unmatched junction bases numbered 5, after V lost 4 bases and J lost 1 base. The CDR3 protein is CASSRDRAGTNEKLFF. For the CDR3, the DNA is TGTGCCAGCAGCAGGGACAGGGCTGGAACTAATGAAAAACTGTTTTTT.

The CDR3 sequence is CASSLGTSGSGTDTQYF. CDR3 bases: TGCGCCAGCAGCTTGGGAACTAGCGGGAGCGGCACAGATACGCAGTATTTT. The V and J genes are TRBV5-1 and TRBJ2-3, with 11 positions matching TRBD2. The CDR3 has 17 amino acids. Germline loops: CDR1 SGHRS, CDR2 YFSETQ. V dropped 0 bases and J dropped 1; count of bases not matched to a gene: 4.

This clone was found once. Here the CDR3 reads CASSVGGMSADTQYF. In nucleotides, the CDR3 is TGTGCCAGCAGCGTGGGCGGGATGAGCGCAGATACGCAGTATTTT. V gene TRBV9 combines with J gene TRBJ2-3; TRBD2 might be the D (6 bases). Germline V gene lookup returns CDR1 SGDLS and CDR2 YYNGEE. This CDR3 contains 15 residues. V was trimmed by 2 bases and J by 4 bases, leaving 14 bases between them.

The CDR3 loop reads CASSYSTGTGSYEQYF. The DNA for the CDR3 is TGTGCCAGCAGTTATTCAACCGGGACAGGGTCCTACGAGCAGTACTTC. The genes are TRBV6-6 and TRBJ2-7, with 9 bases matching TRBD1. This CDR3 contains 16 residues. CDR1 is MNHNY and CDR2 is SVGAGI in the germline V gene (reference sequence). Trimming cost V 3 bases and J 1 base; bases outside gene matches: 7.

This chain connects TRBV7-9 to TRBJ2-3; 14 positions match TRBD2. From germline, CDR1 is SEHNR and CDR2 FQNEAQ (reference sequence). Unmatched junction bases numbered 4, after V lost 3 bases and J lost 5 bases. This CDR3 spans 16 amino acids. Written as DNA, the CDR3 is TGTGCCAGCAGCTTGACTAGCGGGAGGGACCTAGATACGCAGTATTTT. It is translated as CASSLTSGRDLDTQYF.

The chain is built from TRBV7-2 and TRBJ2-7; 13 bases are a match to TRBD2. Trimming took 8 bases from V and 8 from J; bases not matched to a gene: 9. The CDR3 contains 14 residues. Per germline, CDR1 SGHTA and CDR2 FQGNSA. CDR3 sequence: CASSPLAGGPQQYF. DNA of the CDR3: TGTGCCAGCTCTCCACTAGCGGGAGGGCCGCAGCAGTACTTC.

Here the CDR3 DNA reads TGTGCCAGCAGTTACGACAGGGGGCGTACCTACGAGCAGTACTTC. It yields the protein CASSYDRGRTYEQYF. The chain combines TRBV28 with TRBJ2-7; TRBD1 aligns across 10 bases. The germline V gene encodes CDR1 MDHEN and CDR2 SYDVKM. This CDR3 region has 15 residues. Trimming removed 4 bases from V and 2 bases from J; junction bases left unmatched: 5. Based on the CDR3 plus reference TRBV28 and TRBJ2-7, the full variable domain is DVKVTQSSRYLVKRTGEKVFLECVQDMDHENMFWYRQDPGLGLRLIYFSYDVKMKEKGDIPEGYSVSREKKERFSLILESASTNQTSMYLCASSYDRGRTYEQYFGPGTRLTVT.

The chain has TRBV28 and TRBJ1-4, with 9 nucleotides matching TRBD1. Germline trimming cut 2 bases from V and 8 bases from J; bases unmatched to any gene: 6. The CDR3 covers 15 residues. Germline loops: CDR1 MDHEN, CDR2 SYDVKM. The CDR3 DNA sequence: TGTGCCAGCAGTTTACCGGGACAGGGATCCGAAAAACTGTTTTTT. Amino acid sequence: CASSLPGQGSEKLFF. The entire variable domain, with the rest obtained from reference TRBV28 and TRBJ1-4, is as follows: DVKVTQSSRYLVKRTGEKVFLECVQDMDHENMFWYRQDPGLGLRLIYFSYDVKMKEKGDIPEGYSVSREKKERFSLILESASTNQTSMYLCASSLPGQGSEKLFFGSGTQLSVL.

For the CDR3, the DNA is TGTGCCAGCAGCCAGGAAAGATGGTTCTTC. It encodes CASSQERWFF. The chain is built from TRBV28 and TRBJ2-1; D gene uncertain. The ends were cut back, 6 bases at V and 15 bases at J, with 12 bases in the middle. CDR3 size: 10 residues. Germline CDR1 is MDHEN and CDR2 is SYDVKM.

CDR3 amino acids: CASSGSTPYGYTF. CDR3 bases: TGTGCCAGCAGTGGCTCCACCCCCTATGGCTACACCTTC. The rearrangement uses TRBV6-5 and TRBJ1-2; D not certain. The CDR3 is 13 amino acids. Looked up from germline, CDR1 is MNHEY and CDR2 is SVGAGI. V was shortened by 5 bases and J by 4 bases, with 11 bases between the two germline ends.

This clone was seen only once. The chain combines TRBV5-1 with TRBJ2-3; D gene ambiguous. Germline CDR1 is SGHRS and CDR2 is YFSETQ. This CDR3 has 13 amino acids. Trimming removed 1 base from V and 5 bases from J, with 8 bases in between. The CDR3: CASSLISIDTQYF. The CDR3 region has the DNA TGCGCCAGCAGCTTGATTAGTATAGATACGCAGTATTTT.

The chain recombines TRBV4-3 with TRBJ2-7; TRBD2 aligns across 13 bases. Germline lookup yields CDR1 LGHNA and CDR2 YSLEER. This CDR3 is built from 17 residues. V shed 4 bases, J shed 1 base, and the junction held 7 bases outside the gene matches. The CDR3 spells CASSPGTSGIRSYEQYF. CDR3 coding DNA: TGCGCCAGCAGCCCCGGGACTAGCGGGATCCGGTCCTACGAGCAGTACTTC.

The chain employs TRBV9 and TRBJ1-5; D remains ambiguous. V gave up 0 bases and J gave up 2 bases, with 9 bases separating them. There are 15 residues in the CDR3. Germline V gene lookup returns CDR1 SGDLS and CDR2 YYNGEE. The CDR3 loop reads CASSVEPGGNQPQHF. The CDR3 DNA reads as TGTGCCAGCAGCGTAGAGCCGGGAGGCAATCAGCCCCAGCATTTT.

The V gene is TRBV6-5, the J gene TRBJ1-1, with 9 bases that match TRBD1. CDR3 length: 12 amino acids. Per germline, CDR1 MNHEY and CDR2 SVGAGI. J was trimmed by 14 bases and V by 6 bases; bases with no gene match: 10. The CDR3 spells CASSYDRGSRFF. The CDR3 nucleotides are TGTGCCAGCAGCTACGACAGGGGGAGTAGATTCTTT.